These 4 T cell receptor beta chains were sequenced from one sample in a study of Graves' ophthalmopathy and Graves' hyperthyroidism. Amplification targeted the TCR beta CDR3 regions, with RNA transcripts as the source material. Investigators did first-round RT-PCR with HTBI primers, then second-round multiplex PCR. TCRdb ran MiXCR on the multiplex PCR reads and lists one entry per CDR3 protein. The data hold roughly 500,000 distinct CDR3 sequences, with 13% to 15% observed a single time. Sequencing was performed on blood. The receptors stem from a woman younger than 45 with Graves' ophthalmopathy.

This clonotype showed up many times. Germline is not matched at one junction end, which may reflect a read error. This chain uses TRBV6-1 with TRBJ2-7; no reliable D call. Germline CDR1 reads MNHNS; CDR2 reads SASEGT. This CDR3 region has 12 residues. The CDR3 sequence is CVSSLGTYEQYF. The CDR3 DNA reads as TGTGTCAGCAGTCTCGGAACCTACGAGCAGTACTTC.

At least ten counts were recorded for this clonotype. The V and J genes are TRBV19 and TRBJ2-5; 8 bases agree with TRBD2. Germline V lookup: CDR1 LNHDA, CDR2 SQIVND (reference sequence). The CDR3 runs to 13 residues. The ends lost 3 bases at V and 5 bases at J; junction bases unmatched: 2. For the CDR3, the DNA is TGTGCCAGTAGTATCGGGAGGGAGGAGACCCAGTACTTC. The encoded protein is CASSIGREETQYF.

Only one count was recorded for this clonotype. The rearrangement joins TRBV6-5 to TRBJ2-7; the D is unclear. Germline V gene lookup returns CDR1 MNHEY and CDR2 SVGAGI. V was shortened by 2 bases and J by 2 bases, with 7 bases between the two germline ends. CDR3 length equals 13 residues. The CDR3 loop reads CASSYIDTYEQYF. The CDR3 nucleotides are TGTGCCAGCAGTTACATAGACACCTACGAGCAGTACTTC.

This clonotype was observed at least ten times. This CDR3 reads CAIRSGTSGDQETQYF. The CDR3 region has the DNA TGTGCCATCAGATCCGGGACTAGCGGGGACCAAGAGACCCAGTACTTC. The V call is TRBV10-3, the J call TRBJ2-5, with 13 bases identical to TRBD2. The CDR3 length is 16 residues. Germline V gene sequence: CDR1 ENHRY, CDR2 SYGVKD. V lost 6 bases, J lost 0 bases, and 4 bases stayed unmatched.